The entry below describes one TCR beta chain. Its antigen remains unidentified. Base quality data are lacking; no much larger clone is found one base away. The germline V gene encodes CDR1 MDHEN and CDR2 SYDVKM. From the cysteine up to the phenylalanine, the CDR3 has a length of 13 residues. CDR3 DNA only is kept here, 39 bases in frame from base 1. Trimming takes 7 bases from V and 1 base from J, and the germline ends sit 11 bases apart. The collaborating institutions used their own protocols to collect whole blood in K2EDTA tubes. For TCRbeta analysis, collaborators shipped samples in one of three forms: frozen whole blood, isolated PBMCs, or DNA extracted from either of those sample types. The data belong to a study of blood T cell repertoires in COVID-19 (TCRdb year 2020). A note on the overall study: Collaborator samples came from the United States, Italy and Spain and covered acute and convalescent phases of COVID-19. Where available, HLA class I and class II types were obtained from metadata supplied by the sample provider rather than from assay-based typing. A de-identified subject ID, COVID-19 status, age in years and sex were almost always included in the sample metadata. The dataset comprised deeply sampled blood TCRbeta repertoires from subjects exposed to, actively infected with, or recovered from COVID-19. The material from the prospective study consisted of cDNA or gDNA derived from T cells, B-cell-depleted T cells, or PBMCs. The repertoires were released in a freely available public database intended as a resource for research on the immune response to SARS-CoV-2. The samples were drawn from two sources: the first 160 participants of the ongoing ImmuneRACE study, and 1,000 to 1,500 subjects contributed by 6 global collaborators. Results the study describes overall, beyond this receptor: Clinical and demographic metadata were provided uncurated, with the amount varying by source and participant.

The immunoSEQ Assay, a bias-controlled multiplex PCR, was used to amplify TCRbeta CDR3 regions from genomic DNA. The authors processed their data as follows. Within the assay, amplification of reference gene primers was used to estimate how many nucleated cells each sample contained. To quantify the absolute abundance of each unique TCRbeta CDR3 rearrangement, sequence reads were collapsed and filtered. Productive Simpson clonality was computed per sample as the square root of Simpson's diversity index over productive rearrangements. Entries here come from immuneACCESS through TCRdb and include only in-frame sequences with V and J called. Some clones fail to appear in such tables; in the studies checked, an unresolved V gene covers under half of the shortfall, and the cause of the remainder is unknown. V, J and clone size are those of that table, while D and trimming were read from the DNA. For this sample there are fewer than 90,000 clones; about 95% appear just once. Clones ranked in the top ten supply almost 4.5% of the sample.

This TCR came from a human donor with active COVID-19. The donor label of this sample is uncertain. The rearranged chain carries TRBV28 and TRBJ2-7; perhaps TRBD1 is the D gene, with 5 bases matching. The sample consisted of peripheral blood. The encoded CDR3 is CASTNGASYEQYF. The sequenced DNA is TGTGCCAGCACCAATGGGGCATCCTACGAGCAGTACTTC.